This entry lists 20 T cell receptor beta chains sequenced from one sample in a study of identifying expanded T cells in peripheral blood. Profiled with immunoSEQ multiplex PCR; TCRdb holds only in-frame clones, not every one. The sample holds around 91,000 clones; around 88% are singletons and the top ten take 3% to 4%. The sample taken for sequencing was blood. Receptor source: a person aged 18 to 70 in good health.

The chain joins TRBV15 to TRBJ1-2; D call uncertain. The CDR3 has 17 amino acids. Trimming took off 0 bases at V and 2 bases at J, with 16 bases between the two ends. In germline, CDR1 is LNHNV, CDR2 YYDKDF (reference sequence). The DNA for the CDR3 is TGTGCCACCAGCAGAGATCTAATCGCGGCAGTCAACTATGGCTACACCTTC. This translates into CATSRDLIAAVNYGYTF.

CDR3 bases: TGTGCCAGTAGTATACCTGCTCGGGGGACAGGGGGCGCGGTGAGCGAGGCGAATGAGCAGTTCTTC. It encodes CASSIPARGTGGAVSEANEQFF. The chain employs TRBV19 and TRBJ2-1, with 12 bases aligning to TRBD1. CDR3 size: 22 residues. Per the germline V gene, CDR1 is LNHDA and CDR2 is SQIVND (reference sequence). Trimming took 2 bases from V and 7 from J; bases not matched to a gene: 24.

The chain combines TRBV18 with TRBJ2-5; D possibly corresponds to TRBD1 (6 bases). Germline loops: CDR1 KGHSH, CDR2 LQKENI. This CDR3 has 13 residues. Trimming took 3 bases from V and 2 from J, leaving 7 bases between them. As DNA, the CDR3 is TGTGCCAGCTCACCTACAGGGCAAGAGACCCAGTACTTC. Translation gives CASSPTGQETQYF. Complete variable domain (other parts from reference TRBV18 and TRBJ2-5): NAGVMQNPRHLVRRRGQEARLRCSPMKGHSHVYWYRQLPEEGLKFMVYLQKENIIDESGMPKERFSAEFPKEGPSILRIQQVVRGDSAAYFCASSPTGQETQYFGPGTRLLVL.

CDR3 nucleotide sequence: TGTGCCAGCAGTGAAGGGGACAGGGAGAACACCGGGGAGCTGTTTTTT. Residues: CASSEGDRENTGELFF. V gene TRBV6-4 combines with J gene TRBJ2-2, with TRBD1 identical over 9 bases. The junction had 3 bases not matched to a gene; V was cut back by 3 bases and J by 1 base. Per germline, CDR1 MRHNA and CDR2 SNTAGT. The CDR3 is made up of 16 amino acids.

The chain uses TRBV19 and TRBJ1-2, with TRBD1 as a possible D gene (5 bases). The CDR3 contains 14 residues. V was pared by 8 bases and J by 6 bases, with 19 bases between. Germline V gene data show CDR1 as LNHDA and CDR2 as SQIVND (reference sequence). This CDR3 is CASSSGTAANGYTF. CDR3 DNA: TGTGCCAGTTCATCCGGGACCGCCGCCAATGGCTACACCTTC.

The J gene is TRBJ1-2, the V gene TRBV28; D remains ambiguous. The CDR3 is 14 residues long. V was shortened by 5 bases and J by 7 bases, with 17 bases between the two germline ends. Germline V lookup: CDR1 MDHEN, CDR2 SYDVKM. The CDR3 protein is CASSQHPREGGYTF. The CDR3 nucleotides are TGTGCCAGCAGTCAACACCCTCGTGAGGGTGGCTACACCTTC.

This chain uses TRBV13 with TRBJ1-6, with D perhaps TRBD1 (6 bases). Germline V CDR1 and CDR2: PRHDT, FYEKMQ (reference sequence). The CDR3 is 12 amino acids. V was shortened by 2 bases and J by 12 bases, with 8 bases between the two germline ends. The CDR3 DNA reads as TGTGCCAGCAGCTTAAGGGGGGTACCCCTCCACTTT. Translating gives CASSLRGVPLHF.

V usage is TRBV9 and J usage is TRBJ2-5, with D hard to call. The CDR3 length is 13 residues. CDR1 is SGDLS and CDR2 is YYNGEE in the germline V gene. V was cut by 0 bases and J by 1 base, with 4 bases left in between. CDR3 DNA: TGTGCCAGCAGCGTAGACCTCCAAGAGACCCAGTACTTC. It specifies CASSVDLQETQYF.

For the CDR3, the DNA is TGTGCCAGCTCCGAAGGGACAGTCGGGGAAAAACTGTTTTTT. Translation: CASSEGTVGEKLFF. J is TRBJ1-4 and V is TRBV9, with TRBD1 matching 7 bases. The V and J ends lost 7 bases and 8 bases, in that order; junction bases with no gene match: 11. Germline V gene sequence: CDR1 SGDLS, CDR2 YYNGEE. The CDR3 totals 14 residues.

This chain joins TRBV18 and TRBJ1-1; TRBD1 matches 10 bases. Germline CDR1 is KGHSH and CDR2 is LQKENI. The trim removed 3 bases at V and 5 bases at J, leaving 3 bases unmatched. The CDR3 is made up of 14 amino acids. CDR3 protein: CASSPTGGLTEAFF. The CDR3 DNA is TGTGCCAGCTCACCGACAGGGGGCCTAACTGAAGCTTTCTTT.

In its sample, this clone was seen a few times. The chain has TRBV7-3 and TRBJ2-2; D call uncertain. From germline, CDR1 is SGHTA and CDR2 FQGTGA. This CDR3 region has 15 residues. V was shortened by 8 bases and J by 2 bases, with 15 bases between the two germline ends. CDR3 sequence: CASSPSIGNTGELFF. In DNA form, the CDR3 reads TGTGCCAGCTCGCCCTCAATTGGAAACACCGGGGAGCTGTTTTTT.

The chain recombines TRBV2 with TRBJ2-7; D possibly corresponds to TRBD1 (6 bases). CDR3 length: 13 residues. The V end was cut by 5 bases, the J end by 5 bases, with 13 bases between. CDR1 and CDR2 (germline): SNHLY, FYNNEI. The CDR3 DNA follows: TGTGCCAGCAGTTCACAACAGGGAAACGAGCAGTACTTC. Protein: CASSSQQGNEQYF. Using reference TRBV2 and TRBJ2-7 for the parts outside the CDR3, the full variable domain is EPEVTQTPSHQVTQMGQEVILRCVPISNHLYFYWYRQILGQKVEFLVSFYNNEISEKSEIFDDQFSVERPDGSNFTLKIRSTKLEDSAMYFCASSSQQGNEQYFGPGTRLTVT.

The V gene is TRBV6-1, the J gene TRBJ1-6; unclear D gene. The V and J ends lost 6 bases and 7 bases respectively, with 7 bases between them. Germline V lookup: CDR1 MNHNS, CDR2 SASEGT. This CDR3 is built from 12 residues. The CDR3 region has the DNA TGTGCCAGCAGGGACGGGAATTCACCCCTCCACTTT. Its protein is CASRDGNSPLHF.

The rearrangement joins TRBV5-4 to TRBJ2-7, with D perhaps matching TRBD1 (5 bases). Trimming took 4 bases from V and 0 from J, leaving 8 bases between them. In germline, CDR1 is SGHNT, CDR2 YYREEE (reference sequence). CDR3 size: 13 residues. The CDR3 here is CASSQGLSYEQYF. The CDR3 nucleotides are TGTGCCAGCAGCCAGGGCCTCTCCTACGAGCAGTACTTC.

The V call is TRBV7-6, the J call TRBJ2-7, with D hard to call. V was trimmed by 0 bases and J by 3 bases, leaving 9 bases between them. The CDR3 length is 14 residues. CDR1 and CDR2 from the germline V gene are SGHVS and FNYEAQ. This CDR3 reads CASSLAAQSYEQYF. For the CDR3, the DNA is TGTGCCAGCAGCTTAGCGGCACAAAGCTACGAGCAGTACTTC.

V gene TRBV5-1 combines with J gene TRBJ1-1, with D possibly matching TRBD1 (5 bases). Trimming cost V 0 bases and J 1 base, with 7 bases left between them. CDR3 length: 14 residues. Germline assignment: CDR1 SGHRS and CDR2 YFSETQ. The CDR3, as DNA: TGCGCCAGCAGCTTGGGGGGCGGGAACACTGAAGCTTTCTTT. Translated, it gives CASSLGGGNTEAFF.

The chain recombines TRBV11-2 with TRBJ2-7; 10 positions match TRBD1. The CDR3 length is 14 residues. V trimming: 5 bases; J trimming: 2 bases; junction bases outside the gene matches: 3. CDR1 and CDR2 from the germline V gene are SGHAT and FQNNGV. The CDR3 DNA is TGTGCCAGCAGCCTCGGGACAGGGGCCTACGAGCAGTACTTC. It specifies CASSLGTGAYEQYF.

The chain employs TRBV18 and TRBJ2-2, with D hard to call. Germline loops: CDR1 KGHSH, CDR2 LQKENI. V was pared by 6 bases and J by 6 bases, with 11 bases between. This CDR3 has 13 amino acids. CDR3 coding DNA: TGTGCCAGCTCCGAGAAAGACCCCGGGGAGCTGTTTTTT. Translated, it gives CASSEKDPGELFF.

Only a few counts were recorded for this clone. CDR3: CASSQAMAEAYEQYF. CDR3 bases: TGCGCCAGCAGCCAAGCTATGGCAGAAGCCTACGAGCAGTACTTC. The chain is built from TRBV4-3 and TRBJ2-7, with no clear D. This CDR3 region has 15 residues. The V gene's germline CDR1 is LGHNA and CDR2 YSLEER. With 1 base removed from V and 2 bases from J, the gap between germline ends came to 12 bases.

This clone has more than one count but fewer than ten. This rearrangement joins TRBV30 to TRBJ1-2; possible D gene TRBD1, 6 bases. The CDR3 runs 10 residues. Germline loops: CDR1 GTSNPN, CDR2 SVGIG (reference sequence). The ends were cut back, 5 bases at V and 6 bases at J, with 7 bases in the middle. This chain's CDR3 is CAWQGHGYTF. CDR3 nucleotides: TGTGCCTGGCAGGGGCATGGCTACACCTTC.